This passage covers 17 T cell receptor beta chains from one sample sequenced in a study of blood T cell repertoires in COVID-19. Repertoires were generated with immunoSEQ multiplex PCR, while TCRdb's copy carries only in-frame clones and drops some. The repertoire includes 200,000 to 300,000 clones, around nine tenths of them detected once, and roughly 2% sits in the top ten. Sequencing was performed on peripheral blood. The receptors derive from a man aged 25 to 40 with active or convalescent COVID-19.

The chain links TRBV4-3 to TRBJ2-3; maybe TRBD2 (6 bases). The CDR3 is made up of 14 amino acids. Looked up from germline, CDR1 is LGHNA and CDR2 is YSLEER. V was trimmed by 8 bases and J by 1 base, leaving 13 bases between them. The CDR3 here is CASGTRGGTDTQYF. The CDR3 region has the DNA TGCGCCAGCGGGACTCGGGGAGGCACAGATACGCAGTATTTT.

V usage is TRBV7-8 and J usage is TRBJ1-5, with 7 nucleotides matching TRBD1. Germline trimming cut 2 bases from V and 4 bases from J; bases unmatched to any gene: 5. Per the germline V gene, CDR1 is SGHVS and CDR2 is FQNEAQ. This CDR3 has 15 amino acids. CDR3 DNA sequence: TGTGCCAGCAGCTTACAAGGGACAGAAAATCAGCCCCAGCATTTT. The encoded protein is CASSLQGTENQPQHF.

This chain uses TRBV11-2 with TRBJ2-1; D gene uncertain. The V end was cut by 1 base, the J end by 6 bases, with 7 bases between. The CDR3 spans 13 residues. The germline V gene has CDR1 SGHAT and CDR2 FQNNGV. CDR3 sequence: CASSLGRLNEQFF. Here the CDR3 DNA reads TGTGCCAGCAGCTTAGGAAGACTCAATGAGCAGTTCTTC.

The rearrangement joins TRBV5-1 to TRBJ2-5; TRBD1 agrees at 8 bases. Trimming took 0 bases from V and 2 from J; bases not matched to a gene: 6. Germline V gene lookup returns CDR1 SGHRS and CDR2 YFSETQ. This CDR3 has 16 amino acids. The CDR3 DNA reads as TGCGCCAGCAGCTTGGGCCCTGGACAGGGACAAGAGACCCAGTACTTC. It specifies CASSLGPGQGQETQYF.

This chain connects TRBV21-1 to TRBJ2-3; the table's D call of TRBD2 was not tested on the DNA. TRBV21-1 is recorded as a pseudogene. The CDR3 length is 16 residues. The CDR3 DNA sequence: TGTGCCAGCAGCAAGGCAGCGGGGGGCTGCACAGATACGCAGTATTTT. Its protein is CASSKAAGGCTDTQYF.

This chain connects TRBV30 to TRBJ1-2; 8 nucleotides match TRBD1. This CDR3 contains 13 residues. CDR1 and CDR2 (germline): GTSNPN, SVGIG (reference sequence). This CDR3 is CAIRTGQNYGYTF. CDR3 bases: TGTGCTATACGGACAGGGCAAAACTATGGCTACACCTTC.

The chain carries TRBV27 and TRBJ1-2; tentatively, D is TRBD1 (6 bases). Germline V gives CDR1 MNHEY, CDR2 SMNVEV (reference sequence). The CDR3 is 17 residues long. Trimming pared 2 bases from V and 5 bases from J, leaving 21 bases between. DNA of the CDR3: TGTGCCAGCAGTTTAGTTGGGGGGGGCCAGGGCATGTATGGCTACACCTTC. Amino acids: CASSLVGGGQGMYGYTF.

This chain connects TRBV6-1 to TRBJ2-7; perhaps TRBD2 as D (6 bases). V lost 2 bases and J 4 bases, leaving 21 bases between the germline ends. CDR3 length: 17 amino acids. Germline lookup yields CDR1 MNHNS and CDR2 SASEGT. CDR3 loop: CASSESFGGPLKYEQYF. The CDR3 nucleotides read TGTGCCAGCAGTGAATCTTTCGGGGGACCACTTAAGTACGAGCAGTACTTC.

This clone has a single count. The chain is built from TRBV4-1 and TRBJ2-7; TRBD1 agrees at 8 bases. Germline V lookup: CDR1 MGHRA, CDR2 YSYEKL. The ends lost 0 bases at V and 1 base at J; junction bases unmatched: 11. CDR3 length: 18 amino acids. The CDR3 reads CASSQDSLGTGLSYEQYF. The DNA for the CDR3 is TGCGCCAGCAGCCAAGATAGTTTGGGGACAGGACTGTCCTACGAGCAGTACTTC.

The chain uses TRBV6-2 or TRBV6-3 and TRBJ2-5, with D perhaps TRBD2 (6 bases). Germline V lookup: CDR1 MNHEY, CDR2 SVGEGT. The CDR3 consists of 19 residues. V lost 0 bases and J 5 bases, leaving 25 bases between the germline ends. The CDR3 sequence is CASSYSKGGWTTRTETQYF. The CDR3 region has the DNA TGTGCCAGCAGTTACTCGAAGGGCGGGTGGACTACTAGAACGGAGACCCAGTACTTC.

V usage is TRBV7-7 and J usage is TRBJ2-1; TRBD2 matches 10 bases. Germline assignment: CDR1 SSHAT and CDR2 FNYEAQ (reference sequence). V lost 5 bases, J lost 2 bases, and 9 bases stayed unmatched. The CDR3 has 17 residues. The CDR3 spells CASSLGSGLAAYNEQFF. Written as DNA, the CDR3 is TGTGCCAGCAGCCTAGGGTCAGGACTAGCGGCCTACAATGAGCAGTTCTTC.

This clone came up once. This chain uses TRBV5-1 with TRBJ2-7, with TRBD2 matching 7 bases. V was pared by 4 bases and J by 3 bases, with 1 base of the junction left unmatched. Per the germline V gene, CDR1 is SGHRS and CDR2 is YFSETQ. This CDR3 spans 12 amino acids. The CDR3: CASSRGDYEQYF. CDR3 in DNA: TGCGCCAGCAGCCGGGGGGACTACGAGCAGTACTTC.

The chain combines TRBV15 with TRBJ1-2; D gene uncertain. This CDR3 region has 13 residues. CDR1 is LNHNV and CDR2 is YYDKDF in the germline V gene (reference sequence). Trimming pared 0 bases from V and 8 bases from J, leaving 10 bases between. The chain's CDR3 is CATSRDSGEGYTF. As DNA, the CDR3 is TGTGCCACCAGCAGAGATTCCGGGGAAGGCTACACCTTC.

The chain employs TRBV5-1 and TRBJ1-1; D gene uncertain. The V end lost 1 base, the J end lost 7 bases, and 11 bases lay between the germline ends. The germline CDR1 and CDR2 sequences are SGHRS and YFSETQ. The CDR3 extends over 13 amino acids. The CDR3 nucleotides read TGCGCCAGCAGCTTGTTTGGCACCAATGAAGCTTTCTTT. Translating it yields CASSLFGTNEAFF.

This clone was observed once. This chain links TRBV19 with TRBJ1-5; TRBD1 matches 7 bases. CDR1 LNHDA and CDR2 SQIVND come from the germline V gene (reference sequence). CDR3 length: 16 amino acids. With 3 bases clipped from V and 1 base from J, the junction kept 6 bases outside the gene matches. CDR3 residues: CASSIVRGQSNQPQHF. The CDR3 DNA follows: TGTGCCAGTAGTATTGTCAGGGGACAGAGCAATCAGCCCCAGCATTTT.

The rearrangement joins TRBV2 to TRBJ1-1; D is uncertain. The V gene lost 6 bases and the J gene lost 0 bases, with 14 bases spanning the gap. From germline, CDR1 is SNHLY and CDR2 FYNNEI. The CDR3 totals 15 residues. The CDR3, as DNA: TGTGCCAGCAGCGAAAGAGGTTCGTTGAACACTGAAGCTTTCTTT. Translating gives CASSERGSLNTEAFF.

The genes are TRBV7-9 and TRBJ2-1; perhaps TRBD1 as D (5 bases). CDR3 length equals 13 residues. Trimming cost V 5 bases and J 6 bases, with 11 bases left between them. Looked up from germline, CDR1 is SEHNR and CDR2 is FQNEAQ (reference sequence). The CDR3 reads CASSRDRLNEQFF. The DNA of the CDR3 is TGTGCCAGCAGCAGAGACAGACTCAATGAGCAGTTCTTC. Complete variable domain (other parts from reference TRBV7-9 and TRBJ2-1): DTGVSQNPRHKITKRGQNVTFRCDPISEHNRLYWYRQTLGQGPEFLTYFQNEAQLEKSRLLSDRFSAERPKGSFSTLEIQRTEQGDSAMYLCASSRDRLNEQFFGPGTRLTVL.